The present TCR beta chain was sequenced within a study of lymphopenia after photon versus proton radiotherapy. V dropped 4 bases and J dropped 4; count of bases not matched to a gene: 11. CDR3 size: 16 residues. CDR1 and CDR2 (germline): MNHNS, SASEGT. TCRdb's table, derived via immunoSEQ multiplex PCR, lists solely in-frame clones and lacks some. The table lists fewer than 25,000 clones, around 84% of them singletons. V is TRBV6-1 and J is TRBJ1-2, with 8 bases matching TRBD1. The sequencing used peripheral blood, collected from a patient treated with photon-based radiotherapy. The sequence derives from a man between 40 and 49 years old with gastric cancer. This chain's CDR3 is CASSGEAQGALYGYTF. DNA of the CDR3: TGTGCCAGCAGTGGGGAAGCGCAGGGGGCCCTCTATGGCTACACCTTC.